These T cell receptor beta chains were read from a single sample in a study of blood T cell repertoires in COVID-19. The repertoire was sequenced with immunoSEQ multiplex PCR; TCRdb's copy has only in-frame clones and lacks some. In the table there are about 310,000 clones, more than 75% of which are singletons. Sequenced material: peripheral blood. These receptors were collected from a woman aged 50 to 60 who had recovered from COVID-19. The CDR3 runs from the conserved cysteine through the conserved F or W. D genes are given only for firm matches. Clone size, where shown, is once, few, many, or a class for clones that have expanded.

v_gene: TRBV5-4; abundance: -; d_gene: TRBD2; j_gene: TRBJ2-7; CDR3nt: TGTGCCAGCAGCGTCGGACTAGCGGCCTCCTACGAGCAGTACTTC; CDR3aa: CASSVGLAASYEQYF
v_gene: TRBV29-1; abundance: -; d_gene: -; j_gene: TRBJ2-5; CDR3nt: TGCAGCGCCTCGGGGACTCGGAGGGCGACCCAGTACTTC; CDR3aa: CSASGTRRATQYF
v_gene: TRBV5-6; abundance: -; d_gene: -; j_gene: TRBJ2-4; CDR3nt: TGTGCCAGCCGAGGCGGGATAGCCAAAAACATTCAGTACTTC; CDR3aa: CASRGGIAKNIQYF
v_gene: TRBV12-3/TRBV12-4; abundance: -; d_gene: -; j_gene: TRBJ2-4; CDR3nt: TGTGCCAGCAGTTACATCGGGCCAGGAGGGCAGTACTTC; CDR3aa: CASSYIGPGGQYF
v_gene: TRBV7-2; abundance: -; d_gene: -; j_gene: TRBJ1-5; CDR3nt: TGTGCCAGCAGCTCACAGGCCACCAATCAGCCCCAGCATTTT; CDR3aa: CASSSQATNQPQHF
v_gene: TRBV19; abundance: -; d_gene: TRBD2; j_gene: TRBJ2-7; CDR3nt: TGTGCCAGTAGTAATCCAACCGGACTAGCGGGAGCGAACAGACACGAGCAGTACTTC; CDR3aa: CASSNPTGLAGANRHEQYF
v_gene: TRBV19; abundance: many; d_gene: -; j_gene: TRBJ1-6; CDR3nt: TGTGCCAGTAGTATCGAGGGCAGTAATTCACCCCTCCACTTT; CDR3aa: CASSIEGSNSPLHF
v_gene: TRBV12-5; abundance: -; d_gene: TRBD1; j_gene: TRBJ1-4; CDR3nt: TGTGCTAGTGGCCCCGGGACAGGGTCTGAAAAACTGTTTTTT; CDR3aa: CASGPGTGSEKLFF
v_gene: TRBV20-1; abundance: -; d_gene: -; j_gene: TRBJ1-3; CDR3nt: TGCAGTGCTAGTTTATCAGGGGAAGGAAACACCATATATTTT; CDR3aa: CSASLSGEGNTIYF
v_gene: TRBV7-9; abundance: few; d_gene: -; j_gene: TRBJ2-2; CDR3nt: TGTGCCAGCAGCTTACCCCAGACTGTCACCGGGGAGCTGTTTTTT; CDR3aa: CASSLPQTVTGELFF
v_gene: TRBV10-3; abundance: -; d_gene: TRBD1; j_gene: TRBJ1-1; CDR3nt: TGTGCCATCAGTGAGTCGACAGGGTCCACTGAAGCTTTCTTT; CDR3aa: CAISESTGSTEAFF
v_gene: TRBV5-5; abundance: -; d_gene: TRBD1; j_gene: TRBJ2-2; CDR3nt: TGTGCCAGCAGCTTGGGGGACAGGGACACCGGGGAGCTGTTTTTT; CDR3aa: CASSLGDRDTGELFF
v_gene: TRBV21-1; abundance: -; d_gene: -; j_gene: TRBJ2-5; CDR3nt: TGTGCCAGCAGCGTAAGTCTCCGGGACTCACAAGAGACCCAGTACTTC; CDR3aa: CASSVSLRDSQETQYF
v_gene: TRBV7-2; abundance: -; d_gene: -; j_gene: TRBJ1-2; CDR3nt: TGTGCCAGCAGCTTCGGGACAACTAACTATGGCTACACCTTC; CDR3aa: CASSFGTTNYGYTF
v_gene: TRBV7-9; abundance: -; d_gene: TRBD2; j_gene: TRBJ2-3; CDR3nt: TGTGCCAGCAGCTTAATCGGTAGCGGGAGGGCCGATTCTCCATATTTT; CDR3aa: CASSLIGSGRADSPYF
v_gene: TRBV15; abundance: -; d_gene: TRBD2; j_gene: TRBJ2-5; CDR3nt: TGTGCCACCAGCAGAGACTCTTTAGGGCTAGCGGGAGAGACCCAGTACTTC; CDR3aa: CATSRDSLGLAGETQYF
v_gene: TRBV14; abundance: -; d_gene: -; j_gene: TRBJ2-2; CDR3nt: TGTGCCAGCAGCCAAGATAGGGGACACCGAGTCACCGGGGAGCTGTTTTTT; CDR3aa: CASSQDRGHRVTGELFF
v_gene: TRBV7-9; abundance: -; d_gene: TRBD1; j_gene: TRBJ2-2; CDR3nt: TGTGCCAGCAGCTTACCGGGACAGGGGGCCGGGGAGCTGTTTTTT; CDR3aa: CASSLPGQGAGELFF
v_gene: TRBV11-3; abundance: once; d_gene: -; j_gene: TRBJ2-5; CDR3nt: TGTGCCAGCAGCTTAGATGGGACAAGAGAAGAGACCCAGTACTTC; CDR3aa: CASSLDGTREETQYF
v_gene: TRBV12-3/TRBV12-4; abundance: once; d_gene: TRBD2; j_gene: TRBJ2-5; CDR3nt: TGTGCCAGCAGTTTTTCGGGGGGGGCCACCCAGTACTTC; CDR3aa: CASSFSGGATQYF
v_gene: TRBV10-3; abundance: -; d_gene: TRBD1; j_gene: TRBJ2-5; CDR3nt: TGTGCCATAAGTTCGACAGGGGGTGAGGAGACCCAGTACTTC; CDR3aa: CAISSTGGEETQYF
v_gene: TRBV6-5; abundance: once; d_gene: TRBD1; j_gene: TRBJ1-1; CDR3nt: TGTGCCAGCAGTAGAGGGGGCTCGGTCAACACTGAAGCTTTCTTT; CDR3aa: CASSRGGSVNTEAFF
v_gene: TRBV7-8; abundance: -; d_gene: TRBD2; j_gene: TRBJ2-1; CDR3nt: TGTGCCAGCAGCCTCCCGGGGACTAGCGGCGACAATGAGCAGTTCTTC; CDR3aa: CASSLPGTSGDNEQFF
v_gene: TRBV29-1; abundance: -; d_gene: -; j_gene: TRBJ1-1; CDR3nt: TGCACCGTAGGACCAGGGCTCATAGACACTGAAGCTTTCTTT; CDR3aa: CTVGPGLIDTEAFF
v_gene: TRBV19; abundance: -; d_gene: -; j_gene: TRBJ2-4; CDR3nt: TGTGCCAGTAGTATAAGTACAGGGACTATAGCCAAAAACATTCAGTACTTC; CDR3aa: CASSISTGTIAKNIQYF
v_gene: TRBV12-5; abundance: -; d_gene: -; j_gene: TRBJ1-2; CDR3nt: TGTGCCTTTTTGGGCAACTATGGCTACACCTTC; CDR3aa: CAFLGNYGYTF
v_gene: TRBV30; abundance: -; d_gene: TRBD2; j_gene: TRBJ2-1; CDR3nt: TGTGCCTGGGGACTAGCGGGGAGCTACAATGAGCAGTTCTTC; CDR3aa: CAWGLAGSYNEQFF
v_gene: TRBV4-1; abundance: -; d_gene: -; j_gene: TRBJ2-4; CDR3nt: TGCGCCAGCAGCCCACGGACATGGCAAAACATTCAGTACTTC; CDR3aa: CASSPRTWQNIQYF
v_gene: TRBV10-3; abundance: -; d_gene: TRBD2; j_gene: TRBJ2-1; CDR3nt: TGTGCCATCAGTGAGTCGGGTCTAGCGGGAGGGTATGAGCAGTTCTTC; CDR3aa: CAISESGLAGGYEQFF
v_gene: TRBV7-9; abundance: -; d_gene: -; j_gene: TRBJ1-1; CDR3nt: TGTGCCAGCAGCTTTATCGAAGAGGCTTTCTTT; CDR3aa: CASSFIEEAFF
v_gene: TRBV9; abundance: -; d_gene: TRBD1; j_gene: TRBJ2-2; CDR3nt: TGTGCCAGCAGCGGCGGACCGGGACAGGGGAATACCGGGGAGCTGTTTTTT; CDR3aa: CASSGGPGQGNTGELFF
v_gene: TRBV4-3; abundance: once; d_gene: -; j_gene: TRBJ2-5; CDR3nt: TGCGCCAGCAGCCAAGAGAGGAGGTTCCAGGGGGAGACCCAGTACTTC; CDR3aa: CASSQERRFQGETQYF
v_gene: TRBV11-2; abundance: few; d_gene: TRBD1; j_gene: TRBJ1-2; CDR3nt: TGTGCCAGCAGCTTAGCAGGGGGCTATGGCTACACCTTC; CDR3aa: CASSLAGGYGYTF
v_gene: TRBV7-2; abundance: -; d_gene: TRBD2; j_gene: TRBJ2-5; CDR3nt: TGTGCCAGCAGCTTAGCTATGCGGGGGGGCGGGGAGACCCAGTACTTC; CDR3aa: CASSLAMRGGGETQYF
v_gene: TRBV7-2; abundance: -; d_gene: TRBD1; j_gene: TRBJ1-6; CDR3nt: TGTGCCAGCAGCCCTAACAGGGGGTCGCCAGGTTCACCCCTCCACTTT; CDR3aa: CASSPNRGSPGSPLHF
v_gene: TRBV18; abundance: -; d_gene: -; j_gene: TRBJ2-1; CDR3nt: TGTGCCAGCTCACGGGGGCTTCGAGGGCCCAATGAGCAGTTCTTC; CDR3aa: CASSRGLRGPNEQFF
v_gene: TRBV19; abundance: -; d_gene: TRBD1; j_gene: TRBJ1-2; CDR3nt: TGTGCCAGTAGTATCCAGGGGGCGAACTATGGCTACACCTTC; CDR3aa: CASSIQGANYGYTF
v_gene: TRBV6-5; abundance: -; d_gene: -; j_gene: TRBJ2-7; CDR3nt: TGTGCCAGCAAGCCCTACGAGCAGTACTTC; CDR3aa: CASKPYEQYF
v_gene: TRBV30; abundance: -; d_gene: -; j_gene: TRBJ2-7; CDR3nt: TGTGCCTGGGGGAGCTACGGGGGCTCCTACGAGCAGTACTTC; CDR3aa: CAWGSYGGSYEQYF
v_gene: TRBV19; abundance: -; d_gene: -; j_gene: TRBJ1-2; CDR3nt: TGTGCCAGTGCCCTGCGTCTGACAGGCGGGAACTATGGCTACACCTTC; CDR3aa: CASALRLTGGNYGYTF
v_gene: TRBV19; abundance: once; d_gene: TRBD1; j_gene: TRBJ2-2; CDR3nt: TGTGCCAGCACTAAAGGGGGACAGGGGCGGACCGGGGAGCTGTTTTTT; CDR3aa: CASTKGGQGRTGELFF
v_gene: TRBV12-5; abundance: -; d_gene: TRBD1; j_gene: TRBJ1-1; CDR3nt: TGTGCTAGTGGTGGGGGGACAGCTGTGAACACTGAAGCTTTCTTT; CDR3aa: CASGGGTAVNTEAFF
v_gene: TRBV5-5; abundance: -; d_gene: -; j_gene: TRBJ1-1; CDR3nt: TGTGCCAGCAGCCCCTTGGCAGGGCCCGGCACTGAAGCTTTCTTT; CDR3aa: CASSPLAGPGTEAFF
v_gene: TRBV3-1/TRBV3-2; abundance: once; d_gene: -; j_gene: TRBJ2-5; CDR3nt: TGTGCCAGCAGCCAAGATTGGGCGCAAGAGACCCAGTACTTC; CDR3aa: CASSQDWAQETQYF
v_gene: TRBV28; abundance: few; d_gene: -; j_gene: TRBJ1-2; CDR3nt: TGTGCCAGCAGTTTTCAAGCGACTCGCTATGGCTACACCTTC; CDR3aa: CASSFQATRYGYTF
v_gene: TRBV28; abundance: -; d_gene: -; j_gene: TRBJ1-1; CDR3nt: TGTGCCAGCAGTTTCCGAGGAATGAACACTGAAGCTTTCTTT; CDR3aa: CASSFRGMNTEAFF
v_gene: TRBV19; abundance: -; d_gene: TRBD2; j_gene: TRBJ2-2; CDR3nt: TGTGCCAGTAGTATAGCCAGGGAGGGCACCGGGGAGCTGTTTTTT; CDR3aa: CASSIAREGTGELFF
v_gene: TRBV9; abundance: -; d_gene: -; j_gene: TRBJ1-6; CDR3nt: TGTGCCAGCAGCGTAGAGGTCGGGTCACCCCTCCACTTT; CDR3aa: CASSVEVGSPLHF
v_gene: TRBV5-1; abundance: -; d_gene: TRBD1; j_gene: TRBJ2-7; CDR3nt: TGCGCCAGCAGCTTGGCGCAGGGGGCGCTTGGGGAGCAGTACTTC; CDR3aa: CASSLAQGALGEQYF
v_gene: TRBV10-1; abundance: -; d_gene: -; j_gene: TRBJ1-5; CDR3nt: TGCGCCAGCAGTAGCTTGACAGGCAATCAGCCCCAGCATTTT; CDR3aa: CASSSLTGNQPQHF
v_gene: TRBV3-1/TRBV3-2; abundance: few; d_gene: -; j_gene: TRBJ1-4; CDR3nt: TGTGCCAGCAGCCAAGAAGAGGGTGCAACTAATGAAAAACTGTTTTTT; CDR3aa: CASSQEEGATNEKLFF
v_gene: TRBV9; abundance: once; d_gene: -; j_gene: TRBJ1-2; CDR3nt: TGTGCCAGCAGCGTAGACCAAGGAGTCTATGGCTACACCTTC; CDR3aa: CASSVDQGVYGYTF